The clone carrying this TCR beta chain came up many times. Its specificity is unknown. The library targeted TCRbeta and was prepared with unique molecular identifiers. TCRdb processed the PCR reads anew with MiXCR; each CDR3 protein has one entry. Of about 150,000 distinct CDR3 sequences in the sample, around 10% were seen once. The V gene lost 9 bases and the J gene lost 2 bases, with 11 bases spanning the gap. The CDR3 is 13 amino acids. Per the germline V gene, CDR1 is KGHDR and CDR2 is SFDVKD. The entry originates in a study of T-cell reconstitution after alpha-beta-depleted transplantation in children. Findings of the study overall: Once a year had passed after transplant, T-cell counts and diversity came mostly from newly produced T cells. TCRbeta diversity was high at day 60 in some patients (a result of surviving recipient T cells and thymic progenitors). Several hundred expanded graft clones reportedly supplied alpha-beta T cells about two months after transplant.

The chain uses TRBV24-1 and TRBJ2-3; weak D call: TRBD2 (6 bases). Here the sequenced sample was PBMCs, taken before TCRalphabeta/CD19-depleted stem cell transplant. The source is a boy aged 2 to 10 with acute myeloid leukemia, due to receive a stem cell transplant. The CDR3 sequence is CATAAGITDTQYF. CDR3 in DNA: TGTGCCACCGCGGCGGGAATCACAGATACGCAGTATTTT.